One sample yielded the 10 T cell receptor beta chains listed below, sequenced in a study of T cells in tumors after PD-1 blockade. TCRdb keeps only in-frame clones here, not all; method: immunoSEQ multiplex PCR. The sample lists about 5,800 clones, 65% to 70% occurring once. Sequencing was performed on tumor tissue, taken before anti-PD-1 treatment. The origin of the receptors is a human donor with basal cell carcinoma.

The chain links TRBV5-1 to TRBJ2-2; the match to TRBD2 covers 12 bases. The CDR3 sequence is 18 residues long. V was pared by 4 bases and J by 7 bases, with 14 bases of the junction left unmatched. Germline CDR1 and CDR2: SGHRS and YFSETQ. The CDR3: CASSLSSSSGGAVGELFF. The CDR3 bases are TGCGCCAGCAGCCTCTCCTCTTCTAGCGGGGGGGCTGTCGGGGAGCTGTTTTTT.

This chain uses TRBV5-1 with TRBJ2-7; D possibly uses TRBD1 or TRBD2 (6 bases each). The CDR3 has 14 residues. In germline, CDR1 is SGHRS, CDR2 YFSETQ. Trimming removed 4 bases from V and 0 bases from J, with 11 bases in between. The CDR3: CASSRQEGSYEQYF. The CDR3 DNA sequence: TGCGCCAGCAGCAGACAGGAGGGCTCCTACGAGCAGTACTTC.

The chain joins TRBV2 to TRBJ1-2, with TRBD1 matching 8 bases. The CDR3 is made up of 14 amino acids. V dropped 3 bases and J dropped 3; count of bases not matched to a gene: 3. In germline, CDR1 is SNHLY, CDR2 FYNNEI. The CDR3 region has the DNA TGTGCCAGCAGTGAGACAGGGGTGGACTATGGCTACACCTTC. This codes for CASSETGVDYGYTF.

This rearrangement joins TRBV15 to TRBJ1-5; D is ambiguous. The CDR3 totals 15 residues. The germline V gene encodes CDR1 LNHNV and CDR2 YYDKDF (reference sequence). Trimming removed 0 bases from V and 2 bases from J, with 8 bases in between. Here the CDR3 reads CATSRDRRGNQPQHF. CDR3 in DNA: TGTGCCACCAGCAGAGACAGGAGGGGCAATCAGCCCCAGCATTTT.

The V gene is TRBV2, the J gene TRBJ2-5, with 12 positions matching TRBD2. Looked up from germline, CDR1 is SNHLY and CDR2 is FYNNEI. V lost 2 bases and J lost 1; bases outside the gene matches: 5. This CDR3 has 17 amino acids. Here the CDR3 reads CASSESGTSGFQETQYF. The CDR3 DNA is TGTGCCAGCAGTGAAAGCGGGACTAGCGGGTTCCAAGAGACCCAGTACTTC.

The DNA of the CDR3 is TGTGCCAGCAGCCCGCGGGGGCTGGGGTGTGAAAAACTGTTTTTT. Amino acid sequence: CASSPRGLGCEKLFF. The chain recombines TRBV3-1 (or the pseudogene TRBV3-2) with TRBJ1-4, with D perhaps TRBD1 (6 bases). The germline gives CDR1 LGHDT, CDR2 YNNKEL (reference sequence). Trimming shortened V by 4 bases and J by 7 bases, and 16 bases separated the two germline ends. The CDR3 totals 15 residues.

The count of this clone is one. Here the CDR3 reads CASSYGGTKSTYEQYF. The CDR3 DNA sequence: TGTGCCAGCAGTTACGGGGGAACAAAGTCAACCTACGAGCAGTACTTC. The chain employs TRBV6-5 and TRBJ2-7; D assignment may be TRBD1 or TRBD2 (5 bases each). CDR3 size: 16 residues. V was clipped by 2 bases and J by 2 bases, with 16 bases between them. Germline-derived CDR1 and CDR2 are MNHEY and SVGAGI.

This clone is large. V usage is TRBV12-5 and J usage is TRBJ2-7, with TRBD2 matching 8 bases. Trimming cost V 1 base and J 4 bases; bases outside gene matches: 9. Germline CDR1 reads LGHNT; CDR2 reads FRNRAP. CDR3 length equals 16 residues. The CDR3 sequence: CASGLAEGTRRYEQYF. CDR3 nucleotide sequence: TGTGCTAGTGGTTTGGCAGAGGGGACTAGAAGGTACGAGCAGTACTTC.

Only a few counts were recorded for this clone. The chain joins TRBV3-1 (or the pseudogene TRBV3-2) to TRBJ2-7, with 14 bases that match TRBD2. Unmatched junction bases numbered 12, after V lost 4 bases and J lost 7 bases. Germline V gene lookup returns CDR1 LGHDT and CDR2 YNNKEL (reference sequence). The length of the CDR3 is 17 residues. In nucleotides, the CDR3 is TGTGCCAGCAGCCTCCATCTGACTAGCGGGGGGGCGAGGGAGCAGTACTTC. Its protein is CASSLHLTSGGAREQYF.

There are a few counts of this clone. The chain carries TRBV19 and TRBJ2-3, with D perhaps given as TRBD1 or TRBD2 (5 bases each). Trimming took off 3 bases at V and 1 base at J, with 23 bases between the two ends. Germline V lookup: CDR1 LNHDA, CDR2 SQIVND (reference sequence). The CDR3 covers 19 residues. CDR3 sequence: CASSMPTWRSLGGTDTQYF. CDR3 coding DNA: TGTGCCAGTAGTATGCCCACCTGGAGGTCCTTGGGGGGCACAGATACGCAGTATTTT.